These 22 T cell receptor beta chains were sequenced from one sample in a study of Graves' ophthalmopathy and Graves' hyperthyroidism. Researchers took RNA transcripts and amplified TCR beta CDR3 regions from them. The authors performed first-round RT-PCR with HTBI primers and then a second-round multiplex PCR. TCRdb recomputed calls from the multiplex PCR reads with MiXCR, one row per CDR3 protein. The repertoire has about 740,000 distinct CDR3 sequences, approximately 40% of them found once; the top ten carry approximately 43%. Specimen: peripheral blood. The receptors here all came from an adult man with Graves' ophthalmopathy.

The CDR3 loop is CAISVEGRSYEQYF. In nucleotides, the CDR3 is TGTGCCATCAGTGTGGAGGGTAGATCCTACGAGCAGTACTTC. This chain uses TRBV10-3 with TRBJ2-7; perhaps TRBD2 as D (6 bases). From germline, CDR1 is ENHRY and CDR2 SYGVKD. The V gene lost 4 bases and the J gene lost 1 base, with 11 bases spanning the gap. The CDR3 loop spans 14 amino acids.

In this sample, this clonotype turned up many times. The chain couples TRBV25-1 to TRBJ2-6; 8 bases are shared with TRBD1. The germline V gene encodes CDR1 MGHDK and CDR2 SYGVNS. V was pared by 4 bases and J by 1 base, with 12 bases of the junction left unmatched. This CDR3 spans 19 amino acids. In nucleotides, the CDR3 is TGTGCCAGCAGTGCACAGGGGGGCTTTGCCACGTCTGGGGCCAACGTCCTGACTTTC. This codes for CASSAQGGFATSGANVLTF.

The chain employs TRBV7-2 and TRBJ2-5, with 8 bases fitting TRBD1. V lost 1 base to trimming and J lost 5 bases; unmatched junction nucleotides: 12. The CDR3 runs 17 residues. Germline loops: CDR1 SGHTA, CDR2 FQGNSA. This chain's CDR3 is CASSLGGQGRLMETQYF. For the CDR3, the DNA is TGTGCCAGCAGCTTAGGTGGACAGGGCCGATTAATGGAGACCCAGTACTTC.

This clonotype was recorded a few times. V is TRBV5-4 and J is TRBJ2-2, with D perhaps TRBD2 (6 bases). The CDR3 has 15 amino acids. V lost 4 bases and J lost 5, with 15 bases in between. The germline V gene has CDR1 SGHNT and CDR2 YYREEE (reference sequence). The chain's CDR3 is CASSPRGGDTGELFF. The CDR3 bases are TGTGCCAGCAGCCCCCGTGGAGGGGATACCGGGGAGCTGTTTTTT.

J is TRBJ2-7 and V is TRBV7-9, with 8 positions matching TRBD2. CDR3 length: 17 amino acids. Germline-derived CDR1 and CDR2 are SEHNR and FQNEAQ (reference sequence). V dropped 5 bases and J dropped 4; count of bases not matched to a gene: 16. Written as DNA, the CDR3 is TGTGCCAGCAGCGATGCCGGGCCTAGCGGGTTTAAGTACGAGCAGTACTTC. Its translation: CASSDAGPSGFKYEQYF.

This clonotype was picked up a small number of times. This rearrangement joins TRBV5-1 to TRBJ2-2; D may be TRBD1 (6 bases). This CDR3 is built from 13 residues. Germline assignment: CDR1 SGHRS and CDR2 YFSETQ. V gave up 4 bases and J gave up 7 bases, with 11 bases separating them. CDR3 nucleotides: TGCGCCAGCAGCCTACAGGGAAACGGGGAGCTGTTTTTT. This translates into CASSLQGNGELFF.

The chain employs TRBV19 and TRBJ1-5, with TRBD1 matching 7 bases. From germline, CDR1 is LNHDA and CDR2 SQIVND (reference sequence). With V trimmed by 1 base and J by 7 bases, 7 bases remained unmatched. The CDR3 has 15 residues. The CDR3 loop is CASSIGQGLGQPQHF. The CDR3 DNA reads TGTGCCAGTAGTATAGGACAGGGCCTCGGGCAGCCCCAGCATTTT. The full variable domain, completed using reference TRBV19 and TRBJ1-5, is DGGITQSPKYLFRKEGQNVTLSCEQNLNHDAMYWYRQDPGQGLRLIYYSQIVNDFQKGDIAEGYSVSREKKESFPLTVTSAQKNPTAFYLCASSIGQGLGQPQHFGDGTRLSIL.

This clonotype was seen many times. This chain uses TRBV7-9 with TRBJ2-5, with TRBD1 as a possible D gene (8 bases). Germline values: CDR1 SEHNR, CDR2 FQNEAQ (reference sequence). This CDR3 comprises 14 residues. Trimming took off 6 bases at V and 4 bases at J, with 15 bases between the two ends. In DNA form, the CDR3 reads TGTGCCAGCAGTACAGGGGGGGGCGCAGAGACCCAGTACTTC. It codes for CASSTGGGAETQYF.

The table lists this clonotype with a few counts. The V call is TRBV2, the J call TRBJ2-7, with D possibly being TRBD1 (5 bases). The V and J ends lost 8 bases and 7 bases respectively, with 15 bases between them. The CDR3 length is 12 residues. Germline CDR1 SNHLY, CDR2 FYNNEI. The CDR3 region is CASQGIGHEQYF. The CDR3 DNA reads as TGTGCCAGCCAGGGTATCGGCCATGAGCAGTACTTC.

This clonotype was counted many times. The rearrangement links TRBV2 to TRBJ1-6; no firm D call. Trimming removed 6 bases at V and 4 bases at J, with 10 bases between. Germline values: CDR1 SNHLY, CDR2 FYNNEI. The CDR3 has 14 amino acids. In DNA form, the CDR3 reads TGTGCCAGCAGACAAGACGGATATAATTCACCCCTCCACTTT. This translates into CASRQDGYNSPLHF.

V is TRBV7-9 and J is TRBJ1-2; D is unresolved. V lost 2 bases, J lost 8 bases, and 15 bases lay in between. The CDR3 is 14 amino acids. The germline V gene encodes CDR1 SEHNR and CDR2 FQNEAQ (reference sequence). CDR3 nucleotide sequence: TGTGCCAGCAGCTTAATAGCCGGGGTTGAGGGCTACACCTTC. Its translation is CASSLIAGVEGYTF.

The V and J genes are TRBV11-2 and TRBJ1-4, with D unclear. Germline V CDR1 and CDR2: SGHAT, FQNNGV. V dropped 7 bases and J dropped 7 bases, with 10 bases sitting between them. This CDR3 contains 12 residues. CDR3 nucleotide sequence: TGTGCCAGCAATATGATGGGTGAAAAACTGTTTTTT. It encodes CASNMMGEKLFF.

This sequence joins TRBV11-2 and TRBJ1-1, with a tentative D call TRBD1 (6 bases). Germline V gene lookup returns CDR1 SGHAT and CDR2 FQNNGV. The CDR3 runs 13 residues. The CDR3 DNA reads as TGTGCTAGGCCGGGACACGGGCCCACTGAAGCTTTCTTT. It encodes CARPGHGPTEAFF.

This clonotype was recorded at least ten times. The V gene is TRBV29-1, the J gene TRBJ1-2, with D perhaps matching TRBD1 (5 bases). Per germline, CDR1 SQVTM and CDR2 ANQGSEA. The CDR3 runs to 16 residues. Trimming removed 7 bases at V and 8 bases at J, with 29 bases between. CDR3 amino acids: CSAYPGTPKVGYGYTF. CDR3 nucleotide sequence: TGCAGCGCTTATCCCGGGACCCCAAAAGTGGGTTACGGCTACACCTTC.

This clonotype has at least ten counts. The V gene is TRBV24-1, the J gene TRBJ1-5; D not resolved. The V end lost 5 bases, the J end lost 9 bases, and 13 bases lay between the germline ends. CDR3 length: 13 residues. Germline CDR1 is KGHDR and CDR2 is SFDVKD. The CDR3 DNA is TGTGCCACCAGTGGTCCAGGCATCGGGCCCCAGCATTTT. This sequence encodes CATSGPGIGPQHF.

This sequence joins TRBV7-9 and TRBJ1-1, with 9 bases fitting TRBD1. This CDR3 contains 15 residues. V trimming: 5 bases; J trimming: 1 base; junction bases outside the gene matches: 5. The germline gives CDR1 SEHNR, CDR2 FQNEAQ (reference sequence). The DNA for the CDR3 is TGTGCCAGCAGCGGGAGGACAGGGGCGAACACTGAAGCTTTCTTT. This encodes CASSGRTGANTEAFF.

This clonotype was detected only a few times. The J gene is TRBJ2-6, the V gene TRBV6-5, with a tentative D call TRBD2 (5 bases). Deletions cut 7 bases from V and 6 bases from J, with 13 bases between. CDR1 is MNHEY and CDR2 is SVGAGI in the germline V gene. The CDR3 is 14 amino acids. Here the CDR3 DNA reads TGTGCCAGCACCACCCGGCGGGCGGCCAACGTCCTGACTTTC. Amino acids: CASTTRRAANVLTF.

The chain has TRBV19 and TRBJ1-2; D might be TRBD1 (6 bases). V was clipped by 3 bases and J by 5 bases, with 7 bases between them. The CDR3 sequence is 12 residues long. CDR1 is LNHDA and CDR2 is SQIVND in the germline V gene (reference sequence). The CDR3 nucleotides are TGTGCCAGTAGTATTGGACAGTATGGCTACACCTTC. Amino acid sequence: CASSIGQYGYTF. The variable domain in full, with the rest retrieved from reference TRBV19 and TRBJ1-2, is DGGITQSPKYLFRKEGQNVTLSCEQNLNHDAMYWYRQDPGQGLRLIYYSQIVNDFQKGDIAEGYSVSREKKESFPLTVTSAQKNPTAFYLCASSIGQYGYTFGSGTRLTVV.

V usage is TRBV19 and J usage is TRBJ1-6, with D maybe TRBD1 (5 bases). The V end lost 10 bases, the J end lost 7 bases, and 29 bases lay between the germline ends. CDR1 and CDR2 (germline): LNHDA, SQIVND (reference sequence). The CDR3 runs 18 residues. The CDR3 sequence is CATTSRGGQQLLNSPLHF. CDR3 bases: TGTGCCACCACCTCACGGGGCGGACAACAACTTTTAAATTCACCCCTCCACTTT.

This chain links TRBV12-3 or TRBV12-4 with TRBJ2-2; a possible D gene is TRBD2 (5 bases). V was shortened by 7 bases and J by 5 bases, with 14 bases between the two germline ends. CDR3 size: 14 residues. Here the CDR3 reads CASNRPPGTGELFF. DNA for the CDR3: TGTGCCAGCAACCGACCCCCGGGAACCGGGGAGCTGTTTTTT.

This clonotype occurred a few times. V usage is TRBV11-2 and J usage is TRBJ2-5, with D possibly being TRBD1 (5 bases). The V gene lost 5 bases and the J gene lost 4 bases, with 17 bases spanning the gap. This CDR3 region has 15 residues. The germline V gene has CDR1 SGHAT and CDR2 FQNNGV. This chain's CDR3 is CASSAQVGRVETQYF. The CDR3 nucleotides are TGTGCCAGCAGCGCCCAAGTTGGCAGGGTAGAGACCCAGTACTTC.

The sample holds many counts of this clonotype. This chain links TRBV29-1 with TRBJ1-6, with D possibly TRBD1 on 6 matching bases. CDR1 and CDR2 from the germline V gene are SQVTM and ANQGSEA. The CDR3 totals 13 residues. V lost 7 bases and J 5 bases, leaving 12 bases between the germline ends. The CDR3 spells CSAKQGNNSPLHF. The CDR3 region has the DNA TGCAGCGCTAAACAGGGAAATAATTCACCCCTCCACTTT.